What follows describes a single T cell receptor (beta chain). The sample holds one count of this clone. Its specific antigen is unknown. No base-level quality is on record; no much larger clone is a single base apart. These data are taken from a study of cytomegalovirus exposure and HLA in healthy donors (dated by TCRdb to 2016 to 2017). For the wider study: An earlier analysis of approximately 590 of the donors reported about 290 Gb of sequence data and some 100 million unique TCR beta sequences from 150 million to 200 million T cells. Around 330 gigabases of sequencing data and around 88 million unique TCR sequences made up an early release that covered 500 to 650 HLA-typed donors. The genetic ancestry cluster associated with self-reported Caucasian donors included about four fifths of the 300 to 450 genotyped donors. The aim of the study was to test whether cataloging public T cell receptors could identify signatures of past pathogen exposure. The study profiled the T cell repertoires of 550 to 700 subjects by immunosequencing and related them to cytomegalovirus serostatus. Besides the first cohort of 666 subjects, a separate validation cohort made up of 120 different subjects was used. The study combined high-throughput TCR immunosequencing, statistical association of individual TCRs with disease status, and machine learning to predict cytomegalovirus infection status. To study patterns of TCR occurrence, a later analysis re-analyzed previously published TCR beta repertoires from around 700 donors and added high-resolution HLA genotyping. The later analysis used no new phenotypic data to find candidate immune exposures, relying instead on TCR beta sequences and their occurrence across donors. An earlier analysis of around 580 of the donors used high-throughput TCR beta sequencing to judge whether each TCR beta V gene segment behaved as functional or pseudogenic. Donor age, sex, ethnicity and CMV serostatus were compiled alongside the repertoire data. Genome-wide SNP genotypes for about three fifths of the roughly 700 donors were used in a later genetic analysis, which treated that subset as a discovery cohort. Every discovery cohort repertoire had been produced on one sequencing platform. Class I and class II HLA loci were covered by the typing at four-digit resolution. The number of typed donors differed by locus: about 629-640 for A, B, C, DRB1 and DQB1; 500 to 550 for DQA1; 606 for DPA1; and roughly 470 for DPB1. Roughly 5 DR-DQ haplotypes were handled as single units for association and clustering because linkage in the cohort was strong. Among a few hundred genotyped donors of the cohort, an average of 235,054 unique TCR beta nucleotide sequences were sequenced per donor, about a sixth of them non-productive. Beyond this particular receptor, the publication reports: According to a later analysis, TCR association rates differed among HLA loci, with DRB1 alleles showing the most associated TCRs and HLA-C alleles showing the fewest. Because counts were too low, about 18 rarely observed V segments, including chromosome 9 orphons, were excluded from the earlier analysis of 587 of the donors. In both the original and validation cohorts, the classifier was reported to diagnose cytomegalovirus status with high specificity and sensitivity. Because the 87-base-pair reads could not distinguish some IMGT-functional V segments, including TRBV6-2 and TRBV6-3, those segments were excluded. Strong co-occurrence of HLA alleles, especially DR and DQ, made assigning TCR associations to individual alleles difficult. The authors suggested that the approach could potentially be generalized to other disease states and immunological phenotypes. Compared with equally common non-associated chains, HLA-associated TCR beta chains in a later analysis were more clonally expanded and had lower generation probabilities. Because HLA typing was missing for some donors at each locus, association tests included only the typed subset. In an earlier analysis of more than 450 of the donors, most TCR beta V segments were observed in productive rearrangements about 87% or about 30% of the time, broadly matching IMGT annotations. A cluster of highly shared sequence variants was judged likely to represent a technical artifact of the sequencing pipeline. A total of roughly 160 TCR beta chains were listed by the study as associated with cytomegalovirus. Correlated functional status among segregating V segments might reflect linkage disequilibrium, but an unknown experimental factor could not be ruled out. The only immune exposure information available for the cohort was CMV serostatus. In vitro tests confirmed that three of the cytomegalovirus-associated TCR beta chains recognize cytomegalovirus antigens. Specific HLA alleles were associated with roughly 17,000 TCR beta sequences at a false discovery rate of 0.05 in a later analysis. According to a later genetic analysis, donors in an Asian-associated ancestry cluster had fewer N-insertions in productive TCRs than the approximately 670-donor mean. A later analysis reported that several top co-occurrence clusters appeared linked to parvovirus B19, influenza, CMV and Epstein-Barr virus. Only TCR beta chains were sequenced in this cohort, and the absence of alpha or paired-chain data limited detectable features. A further reported finding was that TCR beta sequences accurately predicted the HLA-A and HLA-B alleles for most subjects in the first cohort. According to a later analysis, most CMV-associated TCR beta chains appeared to be HLA-restricted, and the HLA associations seemed to be driven largely by CMV exposure. Most TCR sequences were seen in very few donors, while some public TCRs were found in many individuals. A later genetic analysis associated a missense DCLRE1C variant with V-gene and J-gene trimming of TCR beta chains, and an independent cohort replicated the association. The presence/absence analyses assumed that sequencing depth was roughly uniform across donors, and that assumption may not be true.

The cohort consisted of some 670 healthy bone marrow donors. At the time of sampling, every cohort member was nominally healthy, though immune exposures that went unrecorded were likely present. The donor tested CMV seronegative and was one of the 352 seronegative cohort members. A peripheral blood sample was collected from each donor, and TCR beta sequencing was performed on peripheral blood mononuclear cells. Genomic DNA extraction from the blood cell samples was performed with the Qiagen DNeasy Blood Extraction Kit. The CDR3 contains 15 residues, cysteine and phenylalanine counted. The sequence is cut down to CDR3 DNA, 45 bases in frame from base 1. Looking up the germline V gene yields CDR1 MNHNS and CDR2 SASEGT. V trim: 6 bases; J trim: 3 bases; unmatched bases: 4. The library was made by the immunoSEQ multiplex PCR assay. For the multiplex PCR, a mixture combining 60 forward primers for TCR Vbeta segments and 13 reverse primers for TCR Jbeta segments was used. Amplification of the CDR3 region of rearranged TCR beta genes was performed with a multiplex PCR assay on genomic DNA. The amplified TCR beta libraries were sequenced on the Illumina HiSeq System as 87-base-pair reads. The paper's data handling went like this. A later analysis counted some 74 million unique TCR beta chains across the approximately 700 repertoires, and roughly 9.9 million of these chains were shared by at least two donors. To remove PCR and sequencing errors, raw reads were error-corrected and collapsed into unique sequences using a nearest-neighbor algorithm that merged closely related sequences. Alignment of CDR3 sequences to IMGT reference sequences was used to assign V, D and J gene segments. For a sequence to be retained, at least a six-nucleotide match to both a V gene segment and a J gene segment was required. A rearrangement counted as productive if the CDR3 had no stop codons and remained in frame with V and J, and every other rearrangement counted as non-productive. Following IMGT convention, CDR3 was defined as the stretch from the second conserved V-encoded cysteine to the conserved J-encoded phenylalanine. The earlier analysis of 500 to 650 of the donors excluded any sequence lacking an unambiguous match to a single V gene segment. An earlier analysis of approximately 590 of the donors called V segments functional above 56.7% productive rearrangements and segregating when the between-donor standard deviation exceeded 5%. A statistical classification framework was built for diagnosing cytomegalovirus status from the catalog of TCR beta chain sequences. A later analysis assigned V and J genes by comparing TCR nucleotide sequences with IMGT/GENE-DB human TR gene sequences. In a later analysis, CDR3 sequences and most-parsimonious VDJ recombination scenarios were assigned using the TCRdist pipeline. In a later analysis, each TCR beta chain was defined by its CDR3 amino acid sequence together with its V-gene family, and reads lacking a unique V-gene family were excluded. To address suspected cross-contamination and a sequencing artifact, a later analysis removed a few hundred highly shared, low-generation-probability nucleotide sequences. For each public chain, a later analysis derived a clonal expansion index from normalized ranks of inferred template counts within each repertoire. Generation probabilities in a later analysis came from a VDJ recombination model fitted to out-of-frame rearrangements, and those results were checked against IGoR. In a later analysis, TCR-TCR, TCR-HLA and TCR-CMV co-occurrence was scored with hypergeometric tests, and a repertoire-size bias correction was applied to TCR pairs. False discovery rates were estimated in a later analysis by permuting HLA or CMV assignments 20 times. In a later analysis, co-occurring TCRs were grouped using DBSCAN, and TCRdist sequence similarity was added for clustering within HLA-allele-positive subsets. For co-occurrence clustering, repertoires with fewer than 30,000 or more than 120,000 public chains were excluded, along with roughly 5 repertoires with anomalous nucleotide sharing. The source is immuneACCESS, and TCRdb retained only in-frame sequences with V and J called. Part of the clones is not carried over; for the studies checked, unresolved V genes explain less than half of this, and the remainder is unexplained. D and trimming were read from the DNA, whereas the V and J calls and clone size are those reported in that table. This sample comprises approximately 31,000 clones, 80% to 90% of them detected only once. In total, the top ten clones hold roughly 2.5% of the sample.

Source material: PBMCs. The source is a boy between 10 and 17 years old in good health and CMV-seronegative. The rearrangement joined TRBV6-1 to TRBJ2-3, with TRBD1 identical over 12 junction bases. The nucleotides are TGTGCCAGCAGGATGGGACAGGGGGCTACAGATACGCAGTATTTT. Its product reads: CASRMGQGATDTQYF.